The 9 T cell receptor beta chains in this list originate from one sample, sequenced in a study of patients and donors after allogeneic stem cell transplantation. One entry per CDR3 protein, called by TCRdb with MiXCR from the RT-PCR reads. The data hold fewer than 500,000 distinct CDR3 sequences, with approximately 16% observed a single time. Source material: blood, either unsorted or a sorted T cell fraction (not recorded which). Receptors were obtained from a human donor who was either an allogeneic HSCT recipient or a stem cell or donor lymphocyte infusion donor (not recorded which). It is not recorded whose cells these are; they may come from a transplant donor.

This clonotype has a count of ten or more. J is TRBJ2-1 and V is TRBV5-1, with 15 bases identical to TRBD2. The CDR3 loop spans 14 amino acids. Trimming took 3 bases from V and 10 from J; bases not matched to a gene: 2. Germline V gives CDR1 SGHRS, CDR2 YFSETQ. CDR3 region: CASSSGTSGREQFF. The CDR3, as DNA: TGCGCCAGCAGCTCCGGGACTAGCGGGAGGGAGCAGTTCTTC. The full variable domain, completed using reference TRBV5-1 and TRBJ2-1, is KAGVTQTPRYLIKTRGQQVTLSCSPISGHRSVSWYQQTPGQGLQFLFEYFSETQRNKGNFPGRFSGRQFSNSRSEMNVSTLELGDSALYLCASSSGTSGREQFFGPGTRLTVL.

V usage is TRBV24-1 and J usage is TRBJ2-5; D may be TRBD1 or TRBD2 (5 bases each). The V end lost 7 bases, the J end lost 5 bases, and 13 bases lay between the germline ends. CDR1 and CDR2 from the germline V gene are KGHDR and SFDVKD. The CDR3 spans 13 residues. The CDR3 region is CATRQGGEETQYF. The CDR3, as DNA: TGTGCCACCAGGCAGGGTGGGGAGGAGACCCAGTACTTC.

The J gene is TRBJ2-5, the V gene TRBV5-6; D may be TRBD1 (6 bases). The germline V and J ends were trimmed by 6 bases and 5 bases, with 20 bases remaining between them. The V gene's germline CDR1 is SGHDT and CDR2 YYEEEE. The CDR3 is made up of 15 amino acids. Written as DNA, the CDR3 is TGTGCCAGCATGACCCGCACAGGGCTGAAGGAGACCCAGTACTTC. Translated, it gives CASMTRTGLKETQYF.

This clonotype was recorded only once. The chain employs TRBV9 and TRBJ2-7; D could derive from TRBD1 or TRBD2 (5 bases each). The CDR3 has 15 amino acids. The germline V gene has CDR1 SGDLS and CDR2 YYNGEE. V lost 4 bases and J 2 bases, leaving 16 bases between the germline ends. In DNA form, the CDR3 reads TGTGCCAGCAGCCCCCGGGACCACCGGACCTACGAGCAGTACTTC. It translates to CASSPRDHRTYEQYF.

The CDR3 loop is CATSMGSTTNEQFF. CDR3 nucleotide sequence: TGTGCCACCAGTATGGGGTCGACAACCAATGAGCAGTTCTTC. V gene TRBV24-1 combines with J gene TRBJ2-1; D gene uncertain. Germline CDR1 is KGHDR and CDR2 is SFDVKD. This CDR3 comprises 14 residues. The ends were cut back, 6 bases at V and 6 bases at J, with 14 bases in the middle.

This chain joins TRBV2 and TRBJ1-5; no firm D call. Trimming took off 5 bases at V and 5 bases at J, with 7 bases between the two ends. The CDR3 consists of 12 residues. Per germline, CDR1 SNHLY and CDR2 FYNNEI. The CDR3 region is CASSRKDQPQHF. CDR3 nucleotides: TGTGCCAGCAGTCGTAAAGATCAGCCCCAGCATTTT.

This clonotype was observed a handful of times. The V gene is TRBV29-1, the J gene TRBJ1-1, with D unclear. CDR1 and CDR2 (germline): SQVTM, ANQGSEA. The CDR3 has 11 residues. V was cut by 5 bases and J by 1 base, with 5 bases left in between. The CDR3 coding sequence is TGCAGCGTTAAACAGAACACTGAAGCTTTCTTT. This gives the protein CSVKQNTEAFF.

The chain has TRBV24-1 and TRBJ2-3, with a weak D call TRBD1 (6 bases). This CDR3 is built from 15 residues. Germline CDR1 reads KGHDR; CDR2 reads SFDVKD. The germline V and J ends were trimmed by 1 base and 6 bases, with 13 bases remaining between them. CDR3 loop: CATSDFPGARDTQYF. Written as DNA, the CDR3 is TGTGCCACCAGTGATTTCCCAGGGGCGCGGGATACGCAGTATTTT.

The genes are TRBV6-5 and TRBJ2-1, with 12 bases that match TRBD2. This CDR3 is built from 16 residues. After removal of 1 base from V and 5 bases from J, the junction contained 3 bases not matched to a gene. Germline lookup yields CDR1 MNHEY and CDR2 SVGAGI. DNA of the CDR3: TGTGCCAGCAGTTACTGGAGGACTAGCGGGGACAATGAGCAGTTCTTC. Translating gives CASSYWRTSGDNEQFF.